The rows below give T cell receptor beta chains drawn from one sample of a study of vaccination effects on CD4 cells after COVID-19. Using immunoSEQ multiplex PCR, the repertoire was profiled, and TCRdb retains in-frame clones only, with some absent. The table has approximately 47,000 clones, 76% seen once. These TCRs are of unknown antigen specificity. Here the sequenced sample was CD4+ T cells from PBMCs cultured without peptide, taken before COVID-19 vaccination. All receptors come from a human donor who had a prior SARS-CoV-2 infection. Both conserved end residues are trimmed from each CDR3.

v_call cdr3_aa
TRBV4-2 ASSPTRVVSYEQY
TRBV23-1 ASVKPGGSSNTGELF
TRBV3-1/TRBV3-2 ASSLIDTGELF
TRBV2 ASASGTGGQPQH
TRBV7-3 ASIWGTGSSGANVLT
TRBV6-2/TRBV6-3 ASSSRQGDQPQH
TRBV24-1 ATSDPGGAGVEQF
TRBV7-5 ARSLTAWLAGRHQETQY
TRBV10-3 AIRNRGLETQY
TRBV5-4 ASSSWTGTRTYEQY
TRBV18 ASSQGAGVYEQY
TRBV5-1 ASSGGGRMNTGELF
TRBV4-2 ASSHKAGAPEGTNEKLF
TRBV5-5 ASSSTPRANTGELF
TRBV10-3 AIRLDIEGTDTQY
TRBV2 ASSDQGAITEAF
TRBV19 ASSIALWGDSYEQY
TRBV21-1 ASSKGWREAEEQY
TRBV11-2 ASSRGDEQF
TRBV11-3 ASSFRGSNYGYT
TRBV9 ASSVRGNTGELF
TRBV4-1 ASSPNPGTGRKINEKLF
TRBV6-2/TRBV6-3 ASSPSPVAAQNIQY
TRBV5-1 ASSLGPGASGANVLT
TRBV5-1 ASGQSPDSTDTQY
TRBV4-1 ASSQDHRGVTDTQY
TRBV6-5 ASRTQGYTEAF
TRBV6-5 ASSTRDRVGYGYT
TRBV6-1 ASSESRAQDTQY
TRBV27 ASSLVGHQPQH
TRBV5-6 ASNSRGTDTQY
TRBV20-1 SASDRDYEQY
TRBV7-6 ASSRSSSPIWTQY
TRBV10-3 AISENRGTGSEQY
TRBV6-6 ASSYGNSLHYEQY
TRBV2 ASSEQYGYT
TRBV6-4 ASSDSGTGGSYNEQF
TRBV5-6 ASSSTWRQGNVYEQY
TRBV7-2 ASSLRGSYGYT
TRBV12-3/TRBV12-4 ASSTRLRNTIY
TRBV5-1 ASSSDRGVRGYT
TRBV3-1/TRBV3-2 ASSQVRRLALYNEQF
TRBV9 ASSWGDGNTEAF